One sample yielded the 29 T cell receptor beta chains listed below, sequenced in a study of T cell responses to AZD1222 COVID-19 vaccine. Clones were sequenced by immunoSEQ multiplex PCR, and TCRdb holds only the in-frame ones, with some missing. The sample lists about 110,000 clones, 85% to 90% occurring once. The specimen comprised peripheral blood, sampled on day 0 of AZD1222 vaccination. Every receptor here comes from an adult in good health.

This clone was counted once. The chain uses TRBV7-9 and TRBJ2-7; D possibly corresponds to TRBD1 (6 bases). The CDR3 runs to 14 residues. V lost 1 base and J lost 5, with 12 bases in between. Germline V gene data show CDR1 as SEHNR and CDR2 as FQNEAQ (reference sequence). The CDR3 is CASSLVWKGDEQYF. In nucleotides, the CDR3 is TGTGCCAGCAGCTTAGTCTGGAAGGGGGACGAGCAGTACTTC.

The chain combines TRBV5-1 with TRBJ1-1; D not certain. Germline lookup yields CDR1 SGHRS and CDR2 YFSETQ. The CDR3 is 15 residues long. Between the trimmed V and J ends, which lost 4 bases and 1 base, there was a span of 14 bases. CDR3 loop: CASSPIRAPNTEAFF. The CDR3 coding sequence is TGCGCCAGCAGCCCCATAAGGGCCCCGAACACTGAAGCTTTCTTT.

This chain links TRBV7-2 with TRBJ2-3; 11 positions agree with TRBD2. The CDR3 is made up of 17 amino acids. Losses at the gene ends were 2 bases for V and 0 bases for J; bases not matched to a gene: 4. Germline assignment: CDR1 SGHTA and CDR2 FQGNSA. CDR3 in DNA: TGTGCCAGCAGCTTAACGCGACTAGCGGGAAGCACAGATACGCAGTATTTT. Amino acid sequence: CASSLTRLAGSTDTQYF.

The chain uses TRBV3-1 (or the pseudogene TRBV3-2) and TRBJ2-7; 11 nucleotides align to TRBD2. The V segment lost 6 bases and the J segment 3 bases; nucleotides outside the gene matches: 10. CDR3 length: 16 amino acids. Germline CDR1 and CDR2: LGHDT and YNNKEL (reference sequence). The CDR3 sequence: CASRRTSGFDFYEQYF. Written as DNA, the CDR3 is TGTGCCAGCAGACGGACTAGCGGGTTTGACTTCTACGAGCAGTACTTC.

The chain recombines TRBV9 with TRBJ2-1; 11 nucleotides match TRBD2. Germline CDR1 and CDR2: SGDLS and YYNGEE. Trimming removed 0 bases from V and 7 bases from J; junction bases left unmatched: 3. CDR3 length: 15 amino acids. CDR3 sequence (DNA): TGTGCCAGCAGCGTAGTTAGCGGGGGGGGAAATGAGCAGTTCTTC. This encodes CASSVVSGGGNEQFF.

The chain has TRBV7-3 and TRBJ1-5; TRBD1 matches 8 bases. The CDR3 is 14 residues long. Germline CDR1 and CDR2: SGHTA and FQGTGA. V shed 4 bases, J shed 6 bases, and the junction held 5 bases outside the gene matches. CDR3 bases: TGTGCCAGCAGCTCGGACAGGGAGGGTCAGCCCCAGCATTTT. Protein sequence: CASSSDREGQPQHF.

V and J are TRBV6-5 and TRBJ1-1; 7 bases are shared with TRBD1. Trimming at V came to 5 bases and at J to 1 base, leaving 4 bases not matched to a gene. The CDR3 extends over 14 amino acids. Per germline, CDR1 MNHEY and CDR2 SVGAGI. The CDR3 bases are TGTGCCAGCAGTCTCAGGGGGGCGAACACTGAAGCTTTCTTT. Translation: CASSLRGANTEAFF.

This chain joins TRBV3-1 (or the pseudogene TRBV3-2) and TRBJ2-2; D may correspond to TRBD1 or TRBD2 (5 bases each). CDR1 is LGHDT and CDR2 is YNNKEL in the germline V gene (reference sequence). V lost 1 base to trimming and J lost 5 bases, with 11 bases between them. This CDR3 contains 15 residues. CDR3 protein: CASSQAGAGTGELFF. The CDR3 bases are TGTGCCAGCAGCCAAGCCGGGGCCGGGACCGGGGAGCTGTTTTTT.

The chain couples TRBV6-5 to TRBJ1-2; 9 bases are a match to TRBD1. The ends lost 4 bases at V and 8 bases at J; junction bases unmatched: 8. This CDR3 comprises 14 residues. Germline assignment: CDR1 MNHEY and CDR2 SVGAGI. The CDR3 reads CASSSNDRGEGYTF. CDR3 bases: TGTGCCAGCAGTTCTAACGACAGGGGGGAGGGCTACACCTTC.

The rearrangement joins TRBV4-2 to TRBJ1-1, with D tentatively TRBD1 (5 bases). The CDR3 loop spans 16 amino acids. CDR1 is LGHNA and CDR2 is YNFKEQ in the germline V gene. Trimming took off 2 bases at V and 1 base at J, with 14 bases between the two ends. The CDR3 region has the DNA TGTGCCAGCAGCCAACCATCCGGGACTGCGAACACTGAAGCTTTCTTT. This codes for CASSQPSGTANTEAFF.

The CDR3 DNA is TGTGCCAGCAGTTACTCGGGGTCAGGGGTTGGCTATGGCTACACCTTC. Amino acids: CASSYSGSGVGYGYTF. The chain links TRBV6-5 to TRBJ1-2; weak D call: TRBD1 (6 bases). Trimming took off 0 bases at V and 4 bases at J, with 15 bases between the two ends. The germline gives CDR1 MNHEY, CDR2 SVGAGI. CDR3 length equals 16 residues.

V usage is TRBV5-6 and J usage is TRBJ1-1, with TRBD1 identical over 8 bases. CDR1 SGHDT and CDR2 YYEEEE come from the germline V gene. Trimming cost V 4 bases and J 5 bases; bases outside gene matches: 7. The CDR3 spans 14 residues. The CDR3 spells CASSRRQGSTEAFF. CDR3 sequence (DNA): TGTGCCAGCAGCCGTCGACAGGGGAGTACTGAAGCTTTCTTT.

The chain has TRBV7-8 and TRBJ2-7, with 13 nucleotides matching TRBD2. V lost 4 bases, J lost 4 bases, and 7 bases stayed unmatched. The germline V gene encodes CDR1 SGHVS and CDR2 FQNEAQ. The CDR3 consists of 16 residues. In DNA form, the CDR3 reads TGTGCCAGCAGCTCGGGGACTAGCGGGGTTTTTTACGAGCAGTACTTC. This translates into CASSSGTSGVFYEQYF.

Turning to this clone: The sample has other DNA sequences that encode this CDR3 too. This chain uses TRBV28 with TRBJ2-7; TRBD1 matches 10 bases. With 5 bases clipped from V and 6 bases from J, the junction kept 4 bases outside the gene matches. Looked up from germline, CDR1 is MDHEN and CDR2 is SYDVKM. This CDR3 region has 13 residues. CDR3 sequence: CASSPDRGREQYF. The CDR3 DNA reads as TGTGCCAGCAGTCCAGACAGGGGGCGCGAGCAGTACTTC. Supplemented by reference TRBV28 and TRBJ2-7, the full variable domain reads DVKVTQSSRYLVKRTGEKVFLECVQDMDHENMFWYRQDPGLGLRLIYFSYDVKMKEKGDIPEGYSVSREKKERFSLILESASTNQTSMYLCASSPDRGREQYFGPGTRLTVT.

The chain uses TRBV29-1 and TRBJ2-2; 7 bases agree with TRBD1. Germline V gene data show CDR1 as SQVTM and CDR2 as ANQGSEA. This CDR3 spans 17 amino acids. CDR3 amino acids: CKTLRRWIQGPTGELFF. The DNA for the CDR3 is TGCAAAACCCTTCGTAGGTGGATACAGGGGCCCACCGGGGAGCTGTTTTTT.

The V gene is TRBV13, the J gene TRBJ2-7; 7 nucleotides match TRBD2. The CDR3 is 15 residues long. V was pared by 5 bases and J by 2 bases, with 9 bases of the junction left unmatched. Germline V lookup: CDR1 PRHDT, CDR2 FYEKMQ (reference sequence). The CDR3 here is CASSGSGFLPYEQYF. Written as DNA, the CDR3 is TGTGCCAGCAGCGGTAGCGGGTTCCTCCCCTACGAGCAGTACTTC.

The chain is built from TRBV15 and TRBJ1-6; TRBD1 might be the D (5 bases). Trimming removed 0 bases at V and 9 bases at J, with 12 bases between. There are 15 residues in the CDR3. Germline V CDR1 and CDR2: LNHNV, YYDKDF (reference sequence). The CDR3, as DNA: TGTGCCACCAGCAGAGATCCCAGGGAGACTTCACCCCTCCACTTT. Protein sequence: CATSRDPRETSPLHF. Variable domain in full (rest from reference TRBV15 and TRBJ1-6): DAMVIQNPRYQVTQFGKPVTLSCSQTLNHNVMYWYQQKSSQAPKLLFHYYDKDFNNEADTPDNFQSRRPNTSFCFLDIRSPGLGDTAMYLCATSRDPRETSPLHFGNGTRLTVT.

This clone has only a few counts. The chain is built from TRBV2 and TRBJ1-5; 8 bases are shared with TRBD1. Germline V gene sequence: CDR1 SNHLY, CDR2 FYNNEI. This CDR3 region has 14 residues. The V segment lost 6 bases and the J segment 3 bases; nucleotides outside the gene matches: 4. CDR3 residues: CASSGQGLNQPQHF. The CDR3 DNA is TGTGCCAGCAGCGGACAGGGCCTCAATCAGCCCCAGCATTTT.

The V call is TRBV5-4, the J call TRBJ2-7, with D maybe TRBD2 (7 bases). Per the germline V gene, CDR1 is SGHNT and CDR2 is YYREEE (reference sequence). V shed 2 bases and J shed 6 bases, with 15 bases lying between them. The CDR3 has 14 amino acids. CDR3 nucleotide sequence: TGTGCCAGCAGCTTAATGGTAGGGGGGGGCGAGCAGTACTTC. It encodes CASSLMVGGGEQYF.

The gene calls are TRBV19 and TRBJ1-6; 8 bases map to TRBD1. V was clipped by 3 bases and J by 6 bases; unmatched bases: 4. The CDR3 loop spans 15 amino acids. Germline lookup yields CDR1 LNHDA and CDR2 SQIVND (reference sequence). CDR3 sequence: CASSIQQGGNSPLHF. DNA of the CDR3: TGTGCCAGTAGTATTCAACAGGGGGGTAATTCACCCCTCCACTTT.

The rearrangement joins TRBV10-2 to TRBJ1-2; maybe TRBD1 (6 bases). CDR3 size: 15 residues. Trimming removed 2 bases at V and 2 bases at J, with 12 bases between. Germline assignment: CDR1 WSHSY and CDR2 SAAADI. The CDR3 loop reads CASSEEDSWNYGYTF. As DNA, the CDR3 is TGCGCCAGCAGTGAGGAGGACAGCTGGAACTATGGCTACACCTTC.

The sample holds a few counts of this clone. This chain connects TRBV5-1 to TRBJ1-2; TRBD1 matches at 8 bases. J gave up 4 bases and V 4 bases, and 3 bases lay outside the gene matches. The CDR3 is 13 amino acids. Germline V CDR1 and CDR2: SGHRS, YFSETQ. The CDR3 spells CASSQGAGYGYTF. CDR3 in DNA: TGCGCCAGCAGCCAGGGGGCGGGCTATGGCTACACCTTC.

The chain carries TRBV7-9 and TRBJ1-5; D remains ambiguous. CDR3 size: 12 residues. Per the germline V gene, CDR1 is SEHNR and CDR2 is FQNEAQ (reference sequence). V lost 4 bases and J 6 bases, leaving 7 bases between the germline ends. CDR3 nucleotide sequence: TGTGCCAGCAGCTCCGGGTTTCAGCCCCAGCATTTT. This codes for CASSSGFQPQHF.

V usage is TRBV11-3 and J usage is TRBJ2-7; D call uncertain. Germline values: CDR1 SGHNT, CDR2 YENEEA. V was clipped by 1 base and J by 6 bases, with 7 bases between them. The CDR3 loop spans 12 amino acids. In DNA form, the CDR3 reads TGTGCCAGCAGCTTAGGTGGGATCGAGCAGTACTTC. It encodes CASSLGGIEQYF.

The CDR3 sequence is CASSPPAGRELFF. CDR3 DNA sequence: TGCGCCAGCAGCCCCCCTGCTGGCCGGGAGCTGTTTTTT. The rearrangement joins TRBV4-1 to TRBJ2-2; D ambiguous. V lost 4 bases and J lost 9, with 12 bases in between. This CDR3 is built from 13 residues. Germline CDR1 reads MGHRA; CDR2 reads YSYEKL.

V usage is TRBV7-2 and J usage is TRBJ2-1; 12 bases are a match to TRBD2. There are 16 residues in the CDR3. CDR1 and CDR2 (germline): SGHTA, FQGNSA. V shed 1 base, J shed 8 bases, and the junction held 6 bases outside the gene matches. The CDR3 bases are TGTGCCAGCAGCTTAGAGGCTAGCGGGGGGGCCTATGAGCAGTTCTTC. Its translation is CASSLEASGGAYEQFF.

V and J are TRBV28 and TRBJ1-1; no clear D. Germline V gives CDR1 MDHEN, CDR2 SYDVKM. This CDR3 is built from 13 residues. Trimming took off 8 bases at V and 7 bases at J, with 17 bases between the two ends. CDR3 region: CASSGGKLGEAFF. For the CDR3, the DNA is TGTGCCAGCTCCGGCGGGAAACTTGGTGAAGCTTTCTTT.

The V and J genes are TRBV5-1 and TRBJ2-3, with a weak D call TRBD2 (6 bases). The length of the CDR3 is 14 residues. CDR1 SGHRS and CDR2 YFSETQ come from the germline V gene. The V and J ends lost 1 base and 5 bases respectively, with 11 bases between them. CDR3 DNA: TGCGCCAGCAGCTTGCGGGACGGGGGAGATACGCAGTATTTT. Its translation is CASSLRDGGDTQYF.

The chain couples TRBV18 to TRBJ2-7, with TRBD2 as a possible D gene (5 bases). Germline V lookup: CDR1 KGHSH, CDR2 LQKENI. The CDR3 contains 15 residues. Trimming took 1 base from V and 3 from J, leaving 13 bases between them. The CDR3 here is CASSPRVYRGYEQYF. The CDR3 coding sequence is TGTGCCAGCTCACCACGGGTTTATCGGGGCTACGAGCAGTACTTC. The full variable domain, completed using reference TRBV18 and TRBJ2-7, is NAGVMQNPRHLVRRRGQEARLRCSPMKGHSHVYWYRQLPEEGLKFMVYLQKENIIDESGMPKERFSAEFPKEGPSILRIQQVVRGDSAAYFCASSPRVYRGYEQYFGPGTRLTVT.